Below, 27 T cell receptor beta chains from the same sample are listed, as sequenced in a study of T cell responses to AZD1222 COVID-19 vaccine. Method: immunoSEQ multiplex PCR; TCRdb's copy keeps in-frame clones and lacks some. The profile shows 90,000 to 150,000 clones, roughly 90% of them singletons. Material: peripheral blood, obtained on day 0 of AZD1222 vaccination. These receptors all come from an adult in good health.

About this clone: The identical CDR3 is also encoded by other nucleotide sequences in the sample. The chain employs TRBV5-1 and TRBJ2-7; TRBD1 matches 7 bases. J lost 0 bases, V lost 3 bases, and 6 bases had no gene match. Per germline, CDR1 SGHRS and CDR2 YFSETQ. This CDR3 comprises 15 residues. CDR3 sequence (DNA): TGCGCCAGCAGCTCACGGACAGGAAGCTCCTACGAGCAGTACTTC. It is translated as CASSSRTGSSYEQYF.

The chain is built from TRBV14 and TRBJ2-1, with D perhaps TRBD2 (7 bases). Germline V gives CDR1 SGHDN, CDR2 FVKESK. This CDR3 is built from 16 residues. V lost 3 bases and J 4 bases, leaving 16 bases between the germline ends. CDR3 sequence reads: CASSHRAGASYNEQFF. As DNA, the CDR3 is TGTGCCAGCAGCCATCGGGCGGGGGCCTCATACAATGAGCAGTTCTTC.

This chain joins TRBV3-1 (or the pseudogene TRBV3-2) and TRBJ2-3; 9 positions match TRBD1. The CDR3 length is 16 residues. J gave up 6 bases and V 2 bases, and 9 bases lay outside the gene matches. Germline CDR1 LGHDT, CDR2 YNNKEL (reference sequence). CDR3 coding DNA: TGTGCCAGCAGCCAACCTGGGACAGGGTACGAGGATACGCAGTATTTT. It translates to CASSQPGTGYEDTQYF.

The CDR3 loop reads CASSMGLRDGYTF. Written as DNA, the CDR3 is TGTGCCAGTAGTATGGGTCTGAGAGATGGCTACACCTTC. The chain carries TRBV19 and TRBJ1-2; D gene uncertain. V shed 3 bases and J shed 6 bases, with 11 bases lying between them. The CDR3 is made up of 13 amino acids. CDR1 is LNHDA and CDR2 is SQIVND in the germline V gene (reference sequence).

The chain employs TRBV6-5 and TRBJ2-7, with D perhaps matching TRBD2 (5 bases). Trimming took off 0 bases at V and 3 bases at J, with 9 bases between the two ends. The CDR3 runs 14 residues. Germline V gene sequence: CDR1 MNHEY, CDR2 SVGAGI. CDR3 residues: CASSYSEAGYEQYF. The CDR3 bases are TGTGCCAGCAGTTACTCCGAGGCGGGCTACGAGCAGTACTTC.

V usage is TRBV18 and J usage is TRBJ1-5, with D uncertain. Germline assignment: CDR1 KGHSH and CDR2 LQKENI. The CDR3 loop spans 14 amino acids. Trimming left V 1 base short and J 1 base short, with 5 bases between. CDR3 loop: CASSPQPSNQPQHF. Here the CDR3 DNA reads TGTGCCAGCTCACCACAGCCCAGCAATCAGCCCCAGCATTTT. The full variable domain, with the rest looked up from reference TRBV18 and TRBJ1-5, is NAGVMQNPRHLVRRRGQEARLRCSPMKGHSHVYWYRQLPEEGLKFMVYLQKENIIDESGMPKERFSAEFPKEGPSILRIQQVVRGDSAAYFCASSPQPSNQPQHFGDGTRLSIL.

The rearrangement uses TRBV19 and TRBJ2-3; possibly TRBD2 for D (6 bases). Deletions cut 4 bases from V and 2 bases from J, with 16 bases between. This CDR3 comprises 16 residues. Germline V CDR1 and CDR2: LNHDA, SQIVND (reference sequence). The CDR3 here is CASSTQPGLNTDTQYF. The CDR3 DNA reads TGTGCCAGTAGTACCCAACCGGGACTCAACACAGATACGCAGTATTTT.

The genes are TRBV10-2 and TRBJ2-1; 7 bases match TRBD1. Per germline, CDR1 WSHSY and CDR2 SAAADI. J was trimmed by 2 bases and V by 6 bases; bases with no gene match: 4. CDR3 length: 14 amino acids. CDR3: CASRYRGPYNEQFF. The CDR3 bases are TGCGCCAGCAGATACAGGGGCCCCTACAATGAGCAGTTCTTC.

J is TRBJ1-2 and V is TRBV6-5; D not resolved. The CDR3 sequence is 11 residues long. Trimming removed 10 bases at V and 8 bases at J, with 14 bases between. Germline assignment: CDR1 MNHEY and CDR2 SVGAGI. The CDR3 sequence is CATSRGRGYTF. CDR3 DNA sequence: TGTGCCACCTCCCGGGGTAGGGGCTACACCTTC.

The rearrangement uses TRBV24-1 and TRBJ1-5; 9 bases fit TRBD1. Losses at the gene ends were 2 bases for V and 3 bases for J; bases not matched to a gene: 7. CDR1 and CDR2 (germline): KGHDR, SFDVKD. The CDR3 is made up of 17 amino acids. The CDR3 loop is CATSDSTGGRINQPQHF. The CDR3 region has the DNA TGTGCCACCAGTGATTCAACAGGGGGCAGAATCAATCAGCCCCAGCATTTT.

This clone was counted a few times. The chain links TRBV18 to TRBJ1-5; TRBD1 agrees at 9 bases. V lost 3 bases to trimming and J lost 9 bases; unmatched junction nucleotides: 6. The CDR3 contains 14 residues. Germline CDR1 reads KGHSH; CDR2 reads LQKENI. The CDR3 reads CASSPTGGLGPQHF. The CDR3 region has the DNA TGTGCCAGCTCACCTACAGGGGGCTTAGGGCCCCAGCATTTT.

V gene TRBV29-1 combines with J gene TRBJ2-5; no clear D gene. The germline V and J ends were trimmed by 5 bases and 1 base, with 14 bases remaining between them. The CDR3 spans 14 residues. The germline CDR1 and CDR2 sequences are SQVTM and ANQGSEA. In DNA form, the CDR3 reads TGCAGCGTTAGGTCCATATGGCGCCAAGAGACCCAGTACTTC. It specifies CSVRSIWRQETQYF.

This clone occurred a few times. The V gene is TRBV7-3, the J gene TRBJ1-6, with 7 bases fitting TRBD1. After removal of 5 bases from V and 6 bases from J, the junction contained 7 bases not matched to a gene. The CDR3 is 15 amino acids. Germline values: CDR1 SGHTA, CDR2 FQGTGA. This chain's CDR3 is CASSRTDRVNSPLHF. In DNA form, the CDR3 reads TGTGCCAGCAGCCGAACCGACAGGGTTAATTCACCCCTCCACTTT.

This clone has just one count. This chain uses TRBV3-1 (or the pseudogene TRBV3-2) with TRBJ2-1, with unresolved D. Looked up from germline, CDR1 is LGHDT and CDR2 is YNNKEL (reference sequence). V lost 0 bases, J lost 5 bases, and 8 bases lay in between. The length of the CDR3 is 14 residues. DNA of the CDR3: TGTGCCAGCAGCCAAGATAGGCAGGACAATGAGCAGTTCTTC. Translated: CASSQDRQDNEQFF.

The V call is TRBV12-5, the J call TRBJ1-1; D not resolved. Trimming stripped 5 bases from V and 1 base from J, with 8 bases between. Germline assignment: CDR1 LGHNT and CDR2 FRNRAP. There are 13 residues in the CDR3. The CDR3 loop reads CASGLGPNTEAFF. The CDR3 bases are TGTGCTAGTGGTCTTGGACCGAACACTGAAGCTTTCTTT.

This clone was seen only a few times. The chain employs TRBV4-2 and TRBJ2-1, with unresolved D. The V and J ends lost 0 bases and 5 bases respectively, with 5 bases between them. The CDR3 sequence is 13 residues long. Germline CDR1 and CDR2: LGHNA and YNFKEQ. CDR3 loop: CASSQDQDNEQFF. CDR3 in DNA: TGTGCCAGCAGCCAAGATCAGGACAATGAGCAGTTCTTC.

V is TRBV6-5 and J is TRBJ2-7; D might be TRBD1 (6 bases). The V gene's germline CDR1 is MNHEY and CDR2 SVGAGI. This CDR3 contains 15 residues. V dropped 6 bases and J dropped 0 bases, with 15 bases sitting between them. The CDR3 region has the DNA TGTGCCAGCAGGTTCGACAGGTTTGCCTCCTACGAGCAGTACTTC. It translates to CASRFDRFASYEQYF.

The chain employs TRBV12-3 or TRBV12-4 and TRBJ1-2, with unresolved D. The V gene lost 5 bases and the J gene lost 6 bases, with 13 bases spanning the gap. The CDR3 loop spans 13 amino acids. Here the CDR3 reads CASSIRAMDGYTF. DNA of the CDR3: TGTGCCAGCAGTATACGGGCCATGGATGGCTACACCTTC.

The count of this clone is one. The V gene is TRBV4-1, the J gene TRBJ1-2; D gene ambiguous. The germline V gene encodes CDR1 MGHRA and CDR2 YSYEKL. There are 13 residues in the CDR3. V lost 1 base and J lost 1, with 4 bases in between. CDR3 nucleotide sequence: TGCGCCAGCAGCCAAGCAAATAACTATGGCTACACCTTC. This encodes CASSQANNYGYTF.

The rearrangement joins TRBV4-1 to TRBJ1-2, with D tentatively TRBD1 (6 bases). This CDR3 spans 14 amino acids. Trimming pared 0 bases from V and 4 bases from J, leaving 9 bases between. Germline CDR1 is MGHRA and CDR2 is YSYEKL. The CDR3 nucleotides are TGCGCCAGCAGCCAAGAAAGGGGGACCTATGGCTACACCTTC. It yields the protein CASSQERGTYGYTF.

The chain uses TRBV5-1 and TRBJ2-7; the D gene is possibly TRBD1 (6 bases). The V end lost 4 bases, the J end lost 4 bases, and 12 bases lay between the germline ends. CDR1 is SGHRS, CDR2 YFSETQ, per germline. This CDR3 is 13 amino acids long. The CDR3 sequence: CASSLRGPYEQYF. The CDR3 region has the DNA TGCGCCAGCAGCCTCAGGGGCCCTTACGAGCAGTACTTC. Based on the CDR3 plus reference TRBV5-1 and TRBJ2-7, the full variable domain is KAGVTQTPRYLIKTRGQQVTLSCSPISGHRSVSWYQQTPGQGLQFLFEYFSETQRNKGNFPGRFSGRQFSNSRSEMNVSTLELGDSALYLCASSLRGPYEQYFGPGTRLTVT.

J is TRBJ2-2 and V is TRBV13, with TRBD1 matching 7 bases. The CDR3 covers 16 residues. CDR1 is PRHDT, CDR2 FYEKMQ, per germline (reference sequence). After removal of 3 bases from V and 3 bases from J, the junction contained 7 bases not matched to a gene. The CDR3 sequence: CASSLWTGGDTGELFF. The CDR3 DNA follows: TGTGCCAGCAGCTTGTGGACAGGTGGGGACACCGGGGAGCTGTTTTTT.

The chain carries TRBV7-2 and TRBJ2-6, with D hard to call. The CDR3 contains 13 residues. Germline V lookup: CDR1 SGHTA, CDR2 FQGNSA. Trimming took 0 bases from V and 3 from J, leaving 0 bases between them. Written as DNA, the CDR3 is TGTGCCAGCAGCTTAGCTGGGGCCAACGTCCTGACTTTC. Protein sequence: CASSLAGANVLTF.

Here the CDR3 DNA reads TGTGCCAGCAGCGCTATACCCAGGGATGGGGTAAGCACAGATACGCAGTATTTT. Encoded protein: CASSAIPRDGVSTDTQYF. This chain links TRBV9 with TRBJ2-3; D is possibly TRBD1 (5 bases). This CDR3 is built from 18 residues. The germline V gene encodes CDR1 SGDLS and CDR2 YYNGEE. Trimming took off 3 bases at V and 0 bases at J, with 20 bases between the two ends.

V and J are TRBV7-2 and TRBJ1-2; D is perhaps TRBD1 (5 bases). Germline V gene data show CDR1 as SGHTA and CDR2 as FQGNSA. V was pared by 5 bases and J by 1 base, with 11 bases between. This CDR3 has 14 amino acids. Written as DNA, the CDR3 is TGTGCCAGCAGCATTGCGGGGGTTAACTATGGCTACACCTTC. Protein: CASSIAGVNYGYTF. Filled out from reference TRBV7-2 and TRBJ1-2, the complete variable domain reads GAGVSQSPSNKVTEKGKDVELRCDPISGHTALYWYRQSLGQGLEFLIYFQGNSAPDKSGLPSDRFSAERTGGSVSTLTIQRTQQEDSAVYLCASSIAGVNYGYTFGSGTRLTVV.

The chain's CDR3 is CASSHRGANIQYF. The CDR3 nucleotides read TGTGCCAGCAGCCACCGGGGGGCCAACATTCAGTACTTC. The rearrangement uses TRBV14 and TRBJ2-4, with D possibly being TRBD2 (7 bases). The CDR3 spans 13 residues. Looked up from germline, CDR1 is SGHDN and CDR2 is FVKESK. Trimming removed 3 bases at V and 7 bases at J, with 10 bases between.

The chain carries TRBV24-1 and TRBJ2-1; D is ambiguous. The germline gives CDR1 KGHDR, CDR2 SFDVKD. The V gene lost 4 bases and the J gene lost 5 bases, with 11 bases spanning the gap. This CDR3 is 14 amino acids long. The CDR3 DNA is TGTGCCACCAGTGAAACGGCAGGTGACAATGAGCAGTTCTTC. This sequence encodes CATSETAGDNEQFF.